Here is one T cell receptor (beta chain) with its context. Only in-frame clones appear in the TCRdb table, and some are missing; sequencing was by immunoSEQ multiplex PCR. The sample shows 300,000 to 350,000 clones, about 90% of them seen only once. The entry originates in a study of blood T cell repertoires in COVID-19. From germline, CDR1 is SGHRS and CDR2 YFSETQ. V shed 5 bases, J shed 4 bases, and the junction held 8 bases outside the gene matches. This CDR3 is 16 amino acids long. This clonotype was obtained from a woman aged 50 to 60 with COVID-19, enrolled during active disease. What was sequenced was peripheral blood. The chain uses TRBV5-1 and TRBJ2-5; the match to TRBD2 covers 13 bases. The chain's CDR3 is CASRGLAGPSGETQYF. Here the CDR3 DNA reads TGCGCCAGCAGGGGACTAGCGGGGCCGAGTGGAGAGACCCAGTACTTC.